The 5 T cell receptor beta chains below were found in one sample sequenced in a study of blood T cell repertoires in COVID-19 (TCRdb year 2020). Library generation was performed with the immunoSEQ multiplex PCR assay. TCRdb took this table from immuneACCESS and kept in-frame rearrangements with V and J called. Such tables lack part of the clones; where checked against another copy, unresolved V genes explain under half of the gap, and the rest is unexplained. Here the sample has approximately 250,000 clones; about 80% occur a single time. The top ten constitute around 16% of the sample. Sequenced: PBMCs or T cells enriched from blood (not recorded which). All receptors come from a middle-aged man who had recovered from COVID-19.

The CDR3 loop is CASRSVGGPLEETQYF. The CDR3 DNA reads TGTGCCAGCAGATCGGTGGGGGGGCCCCTTGAGGAGACCCAGTACTTC. J is TRBJ2-5 and V is TRBV13, with TRBD2 as a possible D gene (7 bases). Germline CDR1 and CDR2: PRHDT and FYEKMQ (reference sequence). The V and J ends lost 6 bases and 5 bases respectively, with 22 bases between them. The CDR3 sequence is 16 residues long.

Only one count was recorded for this clone. The rearrangement joins TRBV7-2 to TRBJ1-3; the D gene is possibly TRBD1 (6 bases). Germline CDR1 SGHTA, CDR2 FQGNSA. The CDR3 is 15 amino acids. V lost 2 bases and J lost 3, with 11 bases in between. The DNA for the CDR3 is TGTGCCAGCAGCTTAAGGCAGGGGAGTGGAAACACCATATATTTT. Translation gives CASSLRQGSGNTIYF.

The V and J genes are TRBV5-1 and TRBJ2-5, with 7 bases lining up with TRBD1. The V gene end was trimmed by 8 bases and the J gene end by 0 bases; junction bases not matched to a gene: 13. Germline V gene sequence: CDR1 SGHRS, CDR2 YFSETQ. The CDR3 is 16 amino acids. CDR3 loop: CASLHHGTVYQETQYF. In nucleotides, the CDR3 is TGCGCCAGTCTCCACCACGGGACAGTGTACCAAGAGACCCAGTACTTC.

This sequence joins TRBV30 and TRBJ1-6, with D unresolved. Looked up from germline, CDR1 is GTSNPN and CDR2 is SVGIG (reference sequence). The CDR3 length is 12 residues. The V end lost 1 base, the J end lost 16 bases, and 14 bases lay between the germline ends. The CDR3 sequence is CAWSDRVVSLHF. CDR3 DNA: TGTGCCTGGAGTGACCGCGTGGTGTCTCTCCACTTT.

V gene TRBV27 combines with J gene TRBJ2-4; 8 positions agree with TRBD2. J was trimmed by 9 bases and V by 0 bases; bases with no gene match: 7. This CDR3 has 15 amino acids. Germline CDR1 MNHEY, CDR2 SMNVEV (reference sequence). The CDR3 sequence: CASSLSGGRMGIQYF. CDR3 in DNA: TGTGCCAGCAGTTTATCTGGCGGGAGGATGGGCATTCAGTACTTC.